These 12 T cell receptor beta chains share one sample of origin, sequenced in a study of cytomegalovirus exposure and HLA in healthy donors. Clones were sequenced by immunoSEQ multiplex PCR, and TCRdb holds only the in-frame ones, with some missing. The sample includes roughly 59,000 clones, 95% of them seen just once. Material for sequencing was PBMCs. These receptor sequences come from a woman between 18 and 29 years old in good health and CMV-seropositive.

The CDR3 bases are TGTGCCAGCAGTGAAGACGGAGGCTATGGCTACACCTTC. Encoded protein: CASSEDGGYGYTF. The chain carries TRBV6-1 and TRBJ1-2; D gene ambiguous. There are 13 residues in the CDR3. Trimming took 1 base from V and 4 from J, leaving 7 bases between them. The germline V gene encodes CDR1 MNHNS and CDR2 SASEGT.

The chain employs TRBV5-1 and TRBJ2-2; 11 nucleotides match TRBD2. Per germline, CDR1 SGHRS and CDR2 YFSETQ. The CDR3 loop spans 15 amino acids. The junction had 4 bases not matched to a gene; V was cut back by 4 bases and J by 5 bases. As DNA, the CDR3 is TGCGCCAGCAGCCGAGGGACTAGCGGAACCGGGGAGCTGTTTTTT. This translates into CASSRGTSGTGELFF.

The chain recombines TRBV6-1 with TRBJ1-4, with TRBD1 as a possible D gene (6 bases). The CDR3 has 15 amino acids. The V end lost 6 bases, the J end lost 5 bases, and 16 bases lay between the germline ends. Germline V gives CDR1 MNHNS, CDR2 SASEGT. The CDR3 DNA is TGTGCCAGCAGACGCGACAGGCGGGGGAATGAAAAACTGTTTTTT. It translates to CASRRDRRGNEKLFF.

CDR3 sequence (DNA): TGTGCCAGCAGTGATGGGAGTGAGGAAGCTTTCTTT. Residues: CASSDGSEEAFF. This chain uses TRBV6-1 with TRBJ1-1, with D hard to call. The germline CDR1 and CDR2 sequences are MNHNS and SASEGT. This CDR3 has 12 amino acids. Trimming removed 3 bases at V and 8 bases at J, with 10 bases between.

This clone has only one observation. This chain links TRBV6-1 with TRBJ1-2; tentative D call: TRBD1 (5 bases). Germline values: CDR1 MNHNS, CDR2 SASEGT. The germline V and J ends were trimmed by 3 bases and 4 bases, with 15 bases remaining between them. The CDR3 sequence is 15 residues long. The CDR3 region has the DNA TGTGCCAGCAGTGAGTCTAACAGGAGACTCTATGGCTACACCTTC. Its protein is CASSESNRRLYGYTF.

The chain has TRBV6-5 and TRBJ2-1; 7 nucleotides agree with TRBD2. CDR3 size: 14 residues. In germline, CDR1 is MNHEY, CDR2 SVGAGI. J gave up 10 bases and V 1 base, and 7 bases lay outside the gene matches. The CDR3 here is CASSYYSTSNEQFF. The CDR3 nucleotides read TGTGCCAGCAGTTACTACTCGACTAGCAACGAGCAGTTCTTC.

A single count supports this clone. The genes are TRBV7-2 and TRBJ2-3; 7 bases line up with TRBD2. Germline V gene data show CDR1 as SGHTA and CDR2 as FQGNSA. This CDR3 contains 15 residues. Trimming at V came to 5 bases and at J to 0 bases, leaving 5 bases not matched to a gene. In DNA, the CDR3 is TGTGCCAGCAGCCTCGGTAGCGGGAGCACAGATACGCAGTATTTT. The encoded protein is CASSLGSGSTDTQYF.

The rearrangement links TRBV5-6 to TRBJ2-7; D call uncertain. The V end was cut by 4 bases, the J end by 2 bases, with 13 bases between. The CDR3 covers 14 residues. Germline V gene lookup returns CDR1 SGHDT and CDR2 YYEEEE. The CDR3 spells CASSPSLEAYEQYF. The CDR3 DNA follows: TGTGCCAGCAGCCCCTCCCTTGAGGCCTACGAGCAGTACTTC.

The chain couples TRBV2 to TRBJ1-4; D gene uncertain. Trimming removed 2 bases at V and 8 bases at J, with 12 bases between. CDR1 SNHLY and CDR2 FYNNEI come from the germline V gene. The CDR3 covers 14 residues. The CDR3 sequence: CASSENGVKEKLFF. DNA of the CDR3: TGTGCCAGCAGTGAAAACGGGGTAAAAGAAAAACTGTTTTTT.

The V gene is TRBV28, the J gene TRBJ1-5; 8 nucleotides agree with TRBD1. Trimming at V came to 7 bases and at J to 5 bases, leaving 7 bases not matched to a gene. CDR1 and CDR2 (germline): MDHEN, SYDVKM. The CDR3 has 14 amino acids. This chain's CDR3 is CASTADRGYQPQHF. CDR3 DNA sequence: TGTGCCAGCACCGCTGACAGGGGATATCAGCCCCAGCATTTT. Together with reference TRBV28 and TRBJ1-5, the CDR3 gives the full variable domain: DVKVTQSSRYLVKRTGEKVFLECVQDMDHENMFWYRQDPGLGLRLIYFSYDVKMKEKGDIPEGYSVSREKKERFSLILESASTNQTSMYLCASTADRGYQPQHFGDGTRLSIL.

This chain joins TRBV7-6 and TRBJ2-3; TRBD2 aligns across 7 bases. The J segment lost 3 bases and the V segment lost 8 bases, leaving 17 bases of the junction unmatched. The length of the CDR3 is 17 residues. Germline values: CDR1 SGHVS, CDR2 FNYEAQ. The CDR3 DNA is TGTGCCAGCGGTGGTTTTGGCAGGGCTAGCGGAACAGATACGCAGTATTTT. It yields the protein CASGGFGRASGTDTQYF.

The CDR3 DNA reads as TGCAGCGTTGAAGGTGTGGGGGGTGACCTTAATGAGCAGTTCTTC. This gives the protein CSVEGVGGDLNEQFF. The chain couples TRBV29-1 to TRBJ2-1; tentatively, D is TRBD2 (6 bases). Germline-derived CDR1 and CDR2 are SQVTM and ANQGSEA. This CDR3 is built from 15 residues. Trimming stripped 1 base from V and 7 bases from J, with 17 bases between.